The present entry profiles one TCR beta chain with its context. Its antigen is not yet known. No clone much larger than this one lies a single base away; base qualities are absent. The data derive from a study of T cells in localized non-small cell lung cancer (dated by TCRdb to 2020 to 2021). Turning to the overall study: The study analyzed T cell repertoires of 236 early-stage NSCLC patients, comparing tumors and uninvolved tumor-adjacent lungs. The cohort was made up of 200 to 250 treatment-naive NSCLC patients whose localized lung tumors had been resected. A mean age of approximately 66 years was recorded for the NSCLC patients, of whom roughly 130 were male and about a hundred were female. Study-wide findings and limitations: Uninvolved tumor-adjacent lung showed the highest T cell clonality, higher than tumor, which suggests more focused antigenic responses in the uninvolved tumor-adjacent lung. A median of roughly 60 of the top 100 tumor clones turned up in the paired uninvolved adjacent lung, and roughly 30 of those clones also ranked among the top 100 of that same adjacent lung. Higher T cell density in blood was associated with longer overall survival, whereas higher clonality in adjacent lung was associated with shorter survival. Because multi-region tumor sequencing was not done, intratumor heterogeneity could not be ruled out. Since the design was exploratory, TCR variables were selected using unadjusted p-values with no false-discovery rate correction.

V loses 2 bases, J loses 0 bases, and the germline ends lie 11 bases apart. CDR1 is given as LNHNV and CDR2 as YYDKDF, both from the germline V gene (reference sequence). Including cysteine and phenylalanine, the CDR3 has 16 amino acids. The only DNA kept is the CDR3, 48 bases in frame from the first base. At diagnosis, tumor, uninvolved tumor-adjacent lung and peripheral blood were collected and then preserved as a mix of FFPE and fresh-frozen material. For TCR repertoire profiling, blood samples were analyzed in the form of peripheral blood mononuclear cells. TCR beta CDR3 regions were sequenced from DNA using the immunoSEQ Assay. In the original analysis: T cell density was computed as TCR beta template counts normalized to usable DNA estimated by amplifying housekeeping genes. Richness was estimated with the preseqR package, extrapolating to 400,000 templates for PBMC samples and 120,000 templates for tissue samples. Clonality was defined as one minus Pielou's evenness. Differential abundance testing on productive amino-acid clonotypes, with a minimum total count of 5 and an alpha of 0.1, was used to identify tissue-enriched TCRs. The Jaccard Index and the Morisita Overlap Index were used to measure how much the repertoires overlapped between compartments. GLIPH grouped TCR beta CDR3s together with public tetramer-defined viral CDR3s, and a viral motif had to include at least three viral sequences and show V-gene enrichment. TCRdb's version of the immuneACCESS table is confined to in-frame rearrangements and falls short of the full clone set. An unresolved V gene accounts for under half of the shortfall where checked; the remainder is of unknown origin. For V, J and clone size, that table is used; D and trimming come from the DNA. The sample records about 24,000 clones, 92% of which are singletons. The ten most abundant clones make up 15% of the sample.

The TCR originated in a man between 35 and 75 years old with stage III squamous cell lung carcinoma. This material consisted of peripheral blood, taken before any cancer treatment. The chain uses TRBV15 and TRBJ1-5; the D gene lacks a confident call. In nucleotides, the sequence is TGTGCCACCAGCAGACCCGGCTGGGATAGCAATCAGCCCCAGCATTTT. Translation gives CATSRPGWDSNQPQHF.